The source of this T cell receptor beta chain is a study of early T cells in non-severe SARS-CoV-2 infection. For the study at large: Sequencing of unsorted whole blood was done on bulk RNA, leaving chains unpaired. Study-wide points: The matching step, a VDJdb search, favored anti-spike CD8 responses and missed private and CD4 specificities.

This clonotype was picked up many times. Its specificity is not known. Attachment of unique molecular identifiers to individual cDNA molecules was performed. Using its own MiXCR run on the 5' RACE reads, TCRdb lists one record per CDR3 protein. The sample has tens of thousands of distinct CDR3 sequences, roughly 4% seen once. J lost 0 bases, V lost 6 bases, and 6 bases had no gene match. Germline CDR1 MNHNY, CDR2 SVGAGI (reference sequence). The CDR3 extends over 15 amino acids. The receptor was isolated from an adult who was a healthcare worker with PCR-confirmed SARS-CoV-2 infection or an uninfected control (not recorded which). The rearrangement links TRBV6-6 to TRBJ1-1; TRBD1 matches 8 bases. The sample taken for sequencing was whole blood. The CDR3 DNA follows: TGTGCCAGCAGCACGGACAGGGCGCTGAACACTGAAGCTTTCTTT. Amino acid sequence: CASSTDRALNTEAFF.